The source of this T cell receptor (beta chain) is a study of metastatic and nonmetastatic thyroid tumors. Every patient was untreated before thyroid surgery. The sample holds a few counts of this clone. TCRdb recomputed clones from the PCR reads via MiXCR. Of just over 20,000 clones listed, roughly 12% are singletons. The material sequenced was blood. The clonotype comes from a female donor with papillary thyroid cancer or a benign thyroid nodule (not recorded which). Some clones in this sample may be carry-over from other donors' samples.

CDR3: CATSRAGCYEQYF. Written as DNA, the CDR3 is TGTGCCACCAGCCGAGCAGGGTGCTACGAGCAGTACTTC. The V gene is TRBV12-3 or TRBV12-4, the J gene TRBJ2-7; a weak D match, TRBD1 (5 bases). CDR3 length equals 13 residues. The ends were cut back, 10 bases at V and 3 bases at J, with 16 bases in the middle.